Below, 27 T cell receptor beta chains from the same sample are listed, as sequenced in a study of blood T cell repertoires in COVID-19. This table comes from immunoSEQ multiplex PCR, and its TCRdb copy is limited to in-frame clones, with some not included. This table holds more than 40,000 clones, 88% found once. Sequenced material: peripheral blood. These receptors were obtained from a man aged 50-59 years with active COVID-19.

The CDR3 region has the DNA TGTGCCAGCACATCCGGGGGTGGTTTACTAACCCAGTACTTC. It is translated as CASTSGGGLLTQYF. The V call is TRBV6-5, the J call TRBJ2-5, with D perhaps matching TRBD2 (6 bases). The V gene's germline CDR1 is MNHEY and CDR2 SVGAGI. The V and J ends lost 7 bases and 8 bases respectively, with 20 bases between them. The CDR3 is 14 amino acids.

The CDR3 is CASSLLIDRGGGELFF. DNA of the CDR3: TGTGCCAGCTCACTCCTTATCGACAGGGGCGGCGGGGAGCTGTTTTTT. The genes are TRBV18 and TRBJ2-2; 8 bases are shared with TRBD1. The germline V gene has CDR1 KGHSH and CDR2 LQKENI. J lost 7 bases, V lost 4 bases, and 11 bases had no gene match. This CDR3 comprises 16 residues. Filled out from reference TRBV18 and TRBJ2-2, the complete variable domain reads NAGVMQNPRHLVRRRGQEARLRCSPMKGHSHVYWYRQLPEEGLKFMVYLQKENIIDESGMPKERFSAEFPKEGPSILRIQQVVRGDSAAYFCASSLLIDRGGGELFFGEGSRLTVL.

The rearrangement joins TRBV5-1 to TRBJ2-2; TRBD2 is a possible D gene (5 bases). The CDR3 totals 15 residues. Germline loops: CDR1 SGHRS, CDR2 YFSETQ. The V end lost 0 bases, the J end lost 4 bases, and 10 bases lay between the germline ends. CDR3: CASSLGGSGTGELFF. The CDR3 nucleotides read TGCGCCAGCAGCTTGGGAGGGTCCGGCACCGGGGAGCTGTTTTTT.

The V call is TRBV7-2, the J call TRBJ1-4; a weak D match, TRBD1 (6 bases). The germline V gene has CDR1 SGHTA and CDR2 FQGNSA. This CDR3 has 15 residues. Trimming took 4 bases from V and 8 from J, leaving 17 bases between them. CDR3 region: CASSSYGGAGEKLFF. CDR3 sequence (DNA): TGTGCCAGCAGCTCATATGGGGGGGCCGGGGAAAAACTGTTTTTT.

This chain connects TRBV5-6 to TRBJ1-4; D is possibly TRBD1 (5 bases). The V end lost 7 bases, the J end lost 4 bases, and 14 bases lay between the germline ends. The CDR3 is 14 amino acids. Per the germline V gene, CDR1 is SGHDT and CDR2 is YYEEEE. Here the CDR3 reads CASCWGQDNEKLFF. The CDR3 DNA sequence: TGTGCCAGCTGTTGGGGCCAGGATAATGAAAAACTGTTTTTT.

By sample share, this clone is medium-sized. The V call is TRBV15, the J call TRBJ2-5; TRBD2 aligns across 8 bases. The germline gives CDR1 LNHNV, CDR2 YYDKDF (reference sequence). V dropped 3 bases and J dropped 4; count of bases not matched to a gene: 1. This CDR3 region has 13 residues. The CDR3 nucleotides read TGTGCCACCAGCAGTCTAGCGGGAGAGACCCAGTACTTC. Encoded protein: CATSSLAGETQYF.

The chain combines TRBV3-1 (or the pseudogene TRBV3-2) with TRBJ2-1, with D maybe TRBD2 (7 bases). Trimming pared 4 bases from V and 6 bases from J, leaving 22 bases between. The V gene's germline CDR1 is LGHDT and CDR2 YNNKEL (reference sequence). This CDR3 contains 17 residues. In DNA, the CDR3 is TGTGCCAGCAGCCGTCAACACGGGAAGGGGGGGTCCAATGAGCAGTTCTTC. The encoded protein is CASSRQHGKGGSNEQFF.

This chain connects TRBV5-5 to TRBJ1-2; D is possibly TRBD1 (6 bases). The germline V and J ends were trimmed by 0 bases and 0 bases, with 18 bases remaining between them. Germline-derived CDR1 and CDR2 are SGHKS and YYEKEE (reference sequence). The CDR3 runs 18 residues. The CDR3 sequence is CASSLVGAFRSTNYGYTF. The DNA of the CDR3 is TGTGCCAGCAGCTTGGTGGGGGCCTTTCGGTCTACTAACTATGGCTACACCTTC.

The V gene is TRBV6-5, the J gene TRBJ2-5; 10 bases map to TRBD2. With V trimmed by 6 bases and J by 4 bases, 5 bases remained unmatched. Germline V gives CDR1 MNHEY, CDR2 SVGAGI. This CDR3 spans 14 amino acids. DNA for the CDR3: TGTGCCAGCAGAAGCGGGGGGGCTGGAGAGACCCAGTACTTC. It is translated as CASRSGGAGETQYF.

In its sample, this clone was seen a few times. The chain links TRBV6-2 or TRBV6-3 to TRBJ1-2; D uncertain. Trimming removed 2 bases from V and 3 bases from J, with 7 bases in between. The CDR3 has 13 residues. Germline V gives CDR1 MNHEY, CDR2 SVGEGT. The CDR3 loop reads CASSYTPDYGYTF. The DNA of the CDR3 is TGTGCCAGCAGTTACACTCCCGACTATGGCTACACCTTC.

The gene calls are TRBV7-8 and TRBJ2-1; a possible D gene is TRBD2 (5 bases). V shed 5 bases and J shed 4 bases, with 12 bases lying between them. CDR1 SGHVS and CDR2 FQNEAQ come from the germline V gene. The CDR3 is made up of 14 amino acids. CDR3 in DNA: TGTGCCAGCAGCGTACGGACTTCTTACAATGAGCAGTTCTTC. This gives the protein CASSVRTSYNEQFF.

This chain joins TRBV7-9 and TRBJ2-7, with D tentatively TRBD1 (5 bases). Trimming stripped 3 bases from V and 5 bases from J, with 8 bases between. There are 12 residues in the CDR3. CDR1 is SEHNR, CDR2 FQNEAQ, per germline (reference sequence). CDR3 DNA sequence: TGTGCCAGCAGCTTGGGGCCTAACGAGCAGTACGTC. Translated: CASSLGPNEQYV.

The genes are TRBV9 and TRBJ2-2; 14 bases are shared with TRBD2. The CDR3 loop spans 19 amino acids. Germline CDR1 is SGDLS and CDR2 is YYNGEE. Trimming cost V 4 bases and J 4 bases; bases outside gene matches: 12. The CDR3 bases are TGTGCCAGCAGCAGAGGACTAGCGGGAGGAGCCGGCCCCACCGGGGAGCTGTTTTTT. It is translated as CASSRGLAGGAGPTGELFF. The full variable domain, with the rest looked up from reference TRBV9 and TRBJ2-2, is DSGVTQTPKHLITATGQRVTLRCSPRSGDLSVYWYQQSLDQGLQFLIQYYNGEERAKGNILERFSAQQFPDLHSELNLSSLELGDSALYFCASSRGLAGGAGPTGELFFGEGSRLTVL.

CDR3 bases: TGTGCCAGCAGCCCGGGTGGGACCCAGTACTTC. It is translated as CASSPGGTQYF. The V call is TRBV11-2, the J call TRBJ2-5; D ambiguous. Trimming left V 5 bases short and J 7 bases short, with 8 bases between. This CDR3 contains 11 residues. Germline CDR1 and CDR2: SGHAT and FQNNGV. The full variable domain, its missing parts supplied by reference TRBV11-2 and TRBJ2-5, is EAGVAQSPRYKIIEKRQSVAFWCNPISGHATLYWYQQILGQGPKLLIQFQNNGVVDDSQLPKDRFSAERLKGVDSTLKIQPAKLEDSAVYLCASSPGGTQYFGPGTRLLVL.

The chain carries TRBV14 and TRBJ2-2; TRBD2 is a possible D gene (6 bases). The V gene lost 4 bases and the J gene lost 5 bases, with 14 bases spanning the gap. Germline CDR1 and CDR2: SGHDN and FVKESK. The CDR3 sequence is 15 residues long. CDR3 protein: CASSLAHGGTGELFF. As DNA, the CDR3 is TGTGCCAGCAGCCTCGCCCACGGGGGTACCGGGGAGCTGTTTTTT.

The rearrangement uses TRBV19 and TRBJ2-1; unclear D gene. V was pared by 5 bases and J by 1 base, with 18 bases between. This CDR3 has 17 amino acids. Germline V gene sequence: CDR1 LNHDA, CDR2 SQIVND (reference sequence). The CDR3 spells CASSLPTTRVSYNEQFF. CDR3 sequence (DNA): TGTGCCAGTAGTCTCCCCACAACCCGGGTGTCCTACAATGAGCAGTTCTTC.

This sequence joins TRBV19 and TRBJ2-2, with 10 positions matching TRBD1. The germline V gene has CDR1 LNHDA and CDR2 SQIVND (reference sequence). V lost 5 bases to trimming and J lost 7 bases; unmatched junction nucleotides: 10. The length of the CDR3 is 16 residues. The CDR3 bases are TGTGCCAGTAGTCCCCGGACAGGGGGGTTCAGCGGGGAGCTGTTTTTT. It specifies CASSPRTGGFSGELFF.

The chain uses TRBV6-5 and TRBJ2-1; D is undetermined. The CDR3 contains 15 residues. Germline-derived CDR1 and CDR2 are MNHEY and SVGAGI. Trimming cost V 3 bases and J 0 bases, with 9 bases left between them. The CDR3 reads CASSYRTSSYNEQFF. The CDR3 region has the DNA TGTGCCAGCAGTTATCGTACGAGCTCCTACAATGAGCAGTTCTTC.

This clone was found once. This chain links TRBV9 with TRBJ2-1; weak D call: TRBD1 (6 bases). Germline V gene sequence: CDR1 SGDLS, CDR2 YYNGEE. The CDR3 is made up of 15 amino acids. V lost 3 bases and J 8 bases, leaving 18 bases between the germline ends. The CDR3 here is CASSAGTLNGDEQFF. The CDR3 DNA sequence: TGTGCCAGCAGCGCCGGGACACTCAACGGGGATGAGCAGTTCTTC.

The CDR3 coding sequence is TGTGCCAGCAGCGCAAGCGGGCCACAGTTCTTC. It codes for CASSASGPQFF. The V and J genes are TRBV9 and TRBJ2-1; D may be TRBD2 (6 bases). The V and J ends lost 3 bases and 13 bases respectively, with 11 bases between them. Germline CDR1 SGDLS, CDR2 YYNGEE. The CDR3 length is 11 residues. Filled out from reference TRBV9 and TRBJ2-1, the complete variable domain reads DSGVTQTPKHLITATGQRVTLRCSPRSGDLSVYWYQQSLDQGLQFLIQYYNGEERAKGNILERFSAQQFPDLHSELNLSSLELGDSALYFCASSASGPQFFGPGTRLTVL.

The chain is built from TRBV6-5 and TRBJ2-3; the match to TRBD2 covers 10 bases. V trimming: 6 bases; J trimming: 2 bases; junction bases outside the gene matches: 2. The CDR3 runs 14 residues. CDR1 and CDR2 from the germline V gene are MNHEY and SVGAGI. CDR3 sequence reads: CASSLAGATDTQYF. CDR3 DNA: TGTGCCAGCAGCCTAGCGGGGGCCACAGATACGCAGTATTTT.

In DNA form, the CDR3 reads TGTGCCAGCAGCATGCGAGGGGACAGCCCTTACGAGCAGTACTTC. Amino acids: CASSMRGDSPYEQYF. The V gene is TRBV9, the J gene TRBJ2-7, with 7 bases aligning to TRBD1. Trimming cost V 4 bases and J 4 bases; bases outside gene matches: 11. There are 15 residues in the CDR3. The germline V gene has CDR1 SGDLS and CDR2 YYNGEE. Drawing the rest from reference TRBV9 and TRBJ2-7, the complete variable domain is DSGVTQTPKHLITATGQRVTLRCSPRSGDLSVYWYQQSLDQGLQFLIQYYNGEERAKGNILERFSAQQFPDLHSELNLSSLELGDSALYFCASSMRGDSPYEQYFGPGTRLTVT.

The chain links TRBV19 to TRBJ2-5; perhaps TRBD1 as D (6 bases). Trimming pared 4 bases from V and 5 bases from J, leaving 14 bases between. The germline gives CDR1 LNHDA, CDR2 SQIVND (reference sequence). This CDR3 is 14 amino acids long. The CDR3 spells CASSKQGGGETQYF. In nucleotides, the CDR3 is TGTGCCAGTAGTAAACAGGGTGGCGGTGAGACCCAGTACTTC. The full variable domain, completed using reference TRBV19 and TRBJ2-5, is DGGITQSPKYLFRKEGQNVTLSCEQNLNHDAMYWYRQDPGQGLRLIYYSQIVNDFQKGDIAEGYSVSREKKESFPLTVTSAQKNPTAFYLCASSKQGGGETQYFGPGTRLLVL.

The chain joins TRBV3-1 (or the pseudogene TRBV3-2) to TRBJ2-3; 15 nucleotides line up with TRBD2. Germline assignment: CDR1 LGHDT and CDR2 YNNKEL (reference sequence). CDR3 length: 17 residues. V was clipped by 1 base and J by 9 bases; unmatched bases: 8. The CDR3 protein is CASSQARTSGRAGTQYF. The DNA for the CDR3 is TGTGCCAGCAGCCAAGCCCGGACTAGCGGGAGGGCCGGCACGCAGTATTTT.

The chain has TRBV10-3 and TRBJ2-7, with D possibly TRBD1 on 7 matching bases. V lost 10 bases, J lost 2 bases, and 18 bases lay in between. CDR1 and CDR2 (germline): ENHRY, SYGVKD. The CDR3 runs to 14 residues. DNA for the CDR3: TGTGCCACCGGGGGACAGCTGGACACCTACGAGCAGTACGTC. Translated, it gives CATGGQLDTYEQYV.

This clone has a single count. The chain combines TRBV5-1 with TRBJ1-6; D possibly corresponds to TRBD1 (5 bases). This CDR3 comprises 16 residues. The V end was cut by 4 bases, the J end by 5 bases, with 16 bases between. CDR1 SGHRS and CDR2 YFSETQ come from the germline V gene. CDR3 amino acids: CASSDLTRGNNSPLHF. The CDR3, as DNA: TGCGCCAGCAGCGACCTTACAAGGGGCAATAATTCACCCCTCCACTTT.

This sequence joins TRBV19 and TRBJ1-1; 11 nucleotides line up with TRBD1. Looked up from germline, CDR1 is LNHDA and CDR2 is SQIVND (reference sequence). The CDR3 has 16 residues. Germline trimming cut 3 bases from V and 7 bases from J; bases unmatched to any gene: 10. The CDR3 is CASSIPRTGGSSEAFF. For the CDR3, the DNA is TGTGCCAGTAGTATCCCGCGGACAGGGGGCAGTAGTGAAGCTTTCTTT. The variable domain in full, with the rest retrieved from reference TRBV19 and TRBJ1-1, is DGGITQSPKYLFRKEGQNVTLSCEQNLNHDAMYWYRQDPGQGLRLIYYSQIVNDFQKGDIAEGYSVSREKKESFPLTVTSAQKNPTAFYLCASSIPRTGGSSEAFFGQGTRLTVV.